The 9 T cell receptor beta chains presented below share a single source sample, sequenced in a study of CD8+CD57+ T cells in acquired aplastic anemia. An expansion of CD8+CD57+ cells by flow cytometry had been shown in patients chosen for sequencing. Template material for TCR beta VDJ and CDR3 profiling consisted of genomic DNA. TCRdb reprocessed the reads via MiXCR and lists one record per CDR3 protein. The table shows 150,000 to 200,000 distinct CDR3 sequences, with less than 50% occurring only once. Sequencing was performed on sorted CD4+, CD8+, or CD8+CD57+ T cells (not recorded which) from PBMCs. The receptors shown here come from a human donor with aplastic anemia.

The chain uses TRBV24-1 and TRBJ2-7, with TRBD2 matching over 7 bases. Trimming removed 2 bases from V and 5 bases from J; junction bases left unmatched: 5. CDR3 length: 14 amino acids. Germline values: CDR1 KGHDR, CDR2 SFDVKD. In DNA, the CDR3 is TGTGCCACCAGTGATTGGCAGGGAGGGAACGAGCAGTACTTC. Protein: CATSDWQGGNEQYF.

The CDR3, as DNA: TGCAGTGCTAGTCGGGGGGTACAAGAGACCCAGTACTTC. Translation: CSASRGVQETQYF. The V call is TRBV20-1, the J call TRBJ2-5; 7 nucleotides agree with TRBD2. Looked up from germline, CDR1 is DFQATT and CDR2 is SNEGSKA (reference sequence). After removal of 3 bases from V and 2 bases from J, the junction contained 3 bases not matched to a gene. The CDR3 spans 13 residues.

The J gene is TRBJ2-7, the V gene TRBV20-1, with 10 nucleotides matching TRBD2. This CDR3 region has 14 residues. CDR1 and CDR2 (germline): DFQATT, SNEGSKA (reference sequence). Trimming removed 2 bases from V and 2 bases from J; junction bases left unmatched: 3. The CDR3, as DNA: TGCAGTGCTAGATTTAGCGGGGGGCCCTACGAGCAGTACTTC. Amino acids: CSARFSGGPYEQYF.

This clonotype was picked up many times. The CDR3 sequence: CASSFWTSGSSGANVLTF. The CDR3 region has the DNA TGTGCCAGCAGCTTCTGGACTAGCGGGAGCTCTGGGGCCAACGTCCTGACTTTC. V gene TRBV11-2 combines with J gene TRBJ2-6; 13 nucleotides match TRBD2. CDR3 length: 18 residues. Trimming cost V 3 bases and J 0 bases; bases outside gene matches: 2. Per the germline V gene, CDR1 is SGHAT and CDR2 is FQNNGV.

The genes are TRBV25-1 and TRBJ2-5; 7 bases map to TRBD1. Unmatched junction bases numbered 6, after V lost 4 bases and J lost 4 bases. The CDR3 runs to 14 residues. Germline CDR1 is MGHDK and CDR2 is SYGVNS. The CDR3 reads CASSATGYGETQYF. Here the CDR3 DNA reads TGTGCCAGCAGTGCGACAGGGTACGGAGAGACCCAGTACTTC.

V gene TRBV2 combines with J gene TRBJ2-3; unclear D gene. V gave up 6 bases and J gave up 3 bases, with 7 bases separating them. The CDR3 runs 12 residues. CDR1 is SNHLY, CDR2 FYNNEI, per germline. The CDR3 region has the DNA TGTGCCAGCAGCTTGAAAACAGATACGCAGTATTTT. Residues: CASSLKTDTQYF.

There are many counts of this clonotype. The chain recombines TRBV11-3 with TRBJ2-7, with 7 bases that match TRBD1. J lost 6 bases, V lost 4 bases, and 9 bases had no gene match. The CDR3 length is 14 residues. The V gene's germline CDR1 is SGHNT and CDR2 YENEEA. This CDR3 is CASSSRQGHGEQYV. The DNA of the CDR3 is TGTGCCAGCAGCTCTAGACAGGGCCATGGCGAGCAGTACGTC.

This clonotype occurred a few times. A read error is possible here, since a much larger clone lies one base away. CDR3 in amino acids: CASSYSQGGEAFF. For the CDR3, the DNA is TGTGCCAGCAGTTACTCCCAGGGGGGGGAAGCTTTCTTT. The rearrangement joins TRBV6-5 to TRBJ1-1; 7 bases fit TRBD1. Trimming at V came to 0 bases and at J to 8 bases, leaving 3 bases not matched to a gene. Germline CDR1 MNHEY, CDR2 SVGAGI. CDR3 length: 13 amino acids.

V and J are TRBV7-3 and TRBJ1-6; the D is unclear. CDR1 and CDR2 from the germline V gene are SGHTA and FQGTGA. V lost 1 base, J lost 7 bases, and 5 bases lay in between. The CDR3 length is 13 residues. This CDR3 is CASSLNTNSPLHF. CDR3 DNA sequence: TGTGCCAGCAGCTTAAACACCAATTCACCCCTCCACTTT.